The 13 T cell receptor beta chains reported below all come from one sample, sequenced in a study of OX40 agonist ivuxolimab in advanced cancers. Only in-frame clones appear in the TCRdb table, and some are missing; sequencing was by immunoSEQ multiplex PCR. Here the sample spans roughly 45,000 clones, 80% to 85% being singletons. Sequencing used CD4+ or CD8+ T cells sorted from blood, obtained in a trial of the OX40 agonist ivuxolimab. Source of these receptors: an adult with an advanced solid tumor such as melanoma, head and neck, liver or kidney cancer.

The rearrangement joins TRBV2 to TRBJ1-5; TRBD1 agrees at 7 bases. CDR3 size: 14 residues. Germline values: CDR1 SNHLY, CDR2 FYNNEI. Losses at the gene ends were 6 bases for V and 2 bases for J; bases not matched to a gene: 4. The CDR3 loop reads CASRGQSGNQPQHF. Written as DNA, the CDR3 is TGTGCCAGCAGGGGACAGAGCGGCAATCAGCCCCAGCATTTT.

The chain joins TRBV11-3 to TRBJ1-1, with D tentatively TRBD1 (5 bases). Trimming stripped 5 bases from V and 0 bases from J, with 10 bases between. The CDR3 contains 14 residues. Per germline, CDR1 SGHNT and CDR2 YENEEA. The CDR3 sequence is CASSPGRMNTEAFF. In DNA form, the CDR3 reads TGTGCCAGCAGCCCAGGGAGAATGAACACTGAAGCTTTCTTT.

The chain has TRBV18 and TRBJ2-2; 8 nucleotides line up with TRBD2. The CDR3 contains 15 residues. V was pared by 5 bases and J by 3 bases, with 5 bases of the junction left unmatched. Germline CDR1 KGHSH, CDR2 LQKENI. In nucleotides, the CDR3 is TGTGCCAGCTCAGGACGGGAGGGCCACACCGGGGAGCTGTTTTTT. Protein sequence: CASSGREGHTGELFF. The whole variable domain, filled in from reference TRBV18 and TRBJ2-2, reads NAGVMQNPRHLVRRRGQEARLRCSPMKGHSHVYWYRQLPEEGLKFMVYLQKENIIDESGMPKERFSAEFPKEGPSILRIQQVVRGDSAAYFCASSGREGHTGELFFGEGSRLTVL.

J is TRBJ2-3 and V is TRBV9; 10 bases align to TRBD2. With V trimmed by 0 bases and J by 7 bases, 5 bases remained unmatched. This CDR3 region has 15 residues. Germline lookup yields CDR1 SGDLS and CDR2 YYNGEE. The CDR3 here is CASSVGTSGANTQYF. The CDR3 nucleotides read TGTGCCAGCAGCGTAGGAACTAGCGGGGCGAATACGCAGTATTTT. Full variable domain (rest looked up from reference TRBV9 and TRBJ2-3): DSGVTQTPKHLITATGQRVTLRCSPRSGDLSVYWYQQSLDQGLQFLIQYYNGEERAKGNILERFSAQQFPDLHSELNLSSLELGDSALYFCASSVGTSGANTQYFGPGTRLTVL.

This rearrangement joins TRBV6-5 to TRBJ2-2, with a weak D call TRBD2 (6 bases). Germline values: CDR1 MNHEY, CDR2 SVGAGI. Deletions cut 0 bases from V and 8 bases from J, with 13 bases between. There are 15 residues in the CDR3. The DNA for the CDR3 is TGTGCCAGCAGTTACTCGATAGGGGAGGCGGGGGAGCTGTTTTTT. As protein: CASSYSIGEAGELFF.

The chain carries TRBV7-9 and TRBJ1-1; 8 bases map to TRBD1. Losses at the gene ends were 5 bases for V and 1 base for J; bases not matched to a gene: 15. Germline assignment: CDR1 SEHNR and CDR2 FQNEAQ (reference sequence). This CDR3 region has 18 residues. This CDR3 reads CASSREDRAVGWNTEAFF. The CDR3 DNA follows: TGTGCCAGCAGCCGCGAGGACAGGGCAGTTGGTTGGAACACTGAAGCTTTCTTT.

This clone was observed a handful of times. The chain couples TRBV27 to TRBJ2-3; 8 bases align to TRBD2. V dropped 0 bases and J dropped 2; count of bases not matched to a gene: 7. Looked up from germline, CDR1 is MNHEY and CDR2 is SMNVEV (reference sequence). This CDR3 spans 17 amino acids. CDR3 residues: CASSLSGGRSPTDTQYF. Written as DNA, the CDR3 is TGTGCCAGCAGTTTATCCGGCGGGAGGTCCCCCACAGATACGCAGTATTTT.

This chain uses TRBV10-1 with TRBJ2-1; D gene uncertain. V was trimmed by 0 bases and J by 4 bases, leaving 10 bases between them. The CDR3 is 15 residues long. The germline gives CDR1 WNHNN, CDR2 SYGVQD (reference sequence). CDR3: CASSESETEYNEQFF. CDR3 bases: TGCGCCAGCAGTGAGTCTGAGACTGAATACAATGAGCAGTTCTTC.

The chain employs TRBV7-6 and TRBJ1-3; no clear D gene. CDR3 length equals 13 residues. Germline V CDR1 and CDR2: SGHVS, FNYEAQ. V shed 0 bases and J shed 4 bases, with 4 bases lying between them. CDR3 bases: TGTGCCAGCAGCTTAGCGCAAGGAAACACCATATATTTT. It is translated as CASSLAQGNTIYF. Variable domain in full (rest from reference TRBV7-6 and TRBJ1-3): GAGVSQSPRYKVTKRGQDVALRCDPISGHVSLYWYRQALGQGPEFLTYFNYEAQQDKSGLPNDRFSAERPEGSISTLTIQRTEQRDSAMYRCASSLAQGNTIYFGEGSWLTVV.

The rearrangement joins TRBV6-5 to TRBJ1-2; a weak D match, TRBD1 (6 bases). This CDR3 comprises 15 residues. Looked up from germline, CDR1 is MNHEY and CDR2 is SVGAGI. Between the trimmed V and J ends, which lost 5 bases and 0 bases, there was a span of 13 bases. DNA of the CDR3: TGTGCCAGCAGTGTAACAGGGAAGTCTAACTATGGCTACACCTTC. Its protein is CASSVTGKSNYGYTF.

The chain has TRBV2 and TRBJ1-5; D unclear. The CDR3 is 14 residues long. The germline V gene encodes CDR1 SNHLY and CDR2 FYNNEI. The ends were cut back, 8 bases at V and 2 bases at J, with 13 bases in the middle. The CDR3 loop reads CASSRSRGNQPQHF. The CDR3, as DNA: TGTGCCAGCTCGCGCTCAAGGGGCAATCAGCCCCAGCATTTT.

This clone has more than one count but fewer than ten. V usage is TRBV6-1 and J usage is TRBJ1-5; tentatively, D is TRBD1 (5 bases). The CDR3 contains 15 residues. The ends were cut back, 3 bases at V and 1 base at J, with 10 bases in the middle. Germline assignment: CDR1 MNHNS and CDR2 SASEGT. CDR3 residues: CASSDPGRSNQPQHF. The DNA for the CDR3 is TGTGCCAGCAGTGATCCAGGGCGAAGCAATCAGCCCCAGCATTTT.

The chain combines TRBV30 with TRBJ1-4; 7 bases are a match to TRBD1. This CDR3 has 15 amino acids. Looked up from germline, CDR1 is GTSNPN and CDR2 is SVGIG (reference sequence). Trimming took 2 bases from V and 4 from J; bases not matched to a gene: 7. CDR3 nucleotides: TGTGCCTGGAGTTCACTGACAGGGAATAATGAAAAACTGTTTTTT. Translating gives CAWSSLTGNNEKLFF. The whole variable domain, filled in from reference TRBV30 and TRBJ1-4, reads SQTIHQWPATLVQPVGSPLSLECTVEGTSNPNLYWYRQAAGRGLQLLFYSVGIGQISSEVPQNLSASRPQDRQFILSSKKLLLSDSGFYLCAWSSLTGNNEKLFFGSGTQLSVL.